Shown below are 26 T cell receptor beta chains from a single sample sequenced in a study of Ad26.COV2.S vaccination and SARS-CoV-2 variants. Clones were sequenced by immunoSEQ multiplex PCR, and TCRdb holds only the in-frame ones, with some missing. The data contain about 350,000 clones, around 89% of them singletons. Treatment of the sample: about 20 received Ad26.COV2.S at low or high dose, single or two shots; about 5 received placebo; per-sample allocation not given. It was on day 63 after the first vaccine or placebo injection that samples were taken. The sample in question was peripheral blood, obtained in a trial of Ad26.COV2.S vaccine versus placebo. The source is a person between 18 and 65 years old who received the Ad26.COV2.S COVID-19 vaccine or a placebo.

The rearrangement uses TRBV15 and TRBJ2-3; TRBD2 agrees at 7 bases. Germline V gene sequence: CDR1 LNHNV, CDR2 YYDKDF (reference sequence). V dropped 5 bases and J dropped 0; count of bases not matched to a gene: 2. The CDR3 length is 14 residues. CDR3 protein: CATSWRGSTDTQYF. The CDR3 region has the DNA TGTGCCACCAGCTGGCGGGGGAGCACAGATACGCAGTATTTT. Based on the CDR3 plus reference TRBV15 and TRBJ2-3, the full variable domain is DAMVIQNPRYQVTQFGKPVTLSCSQTLNHNVMYWYQQKSSQAPKLLFHYYDKDFNNEADTPDNFQSRRPNTSFCFLDIRSPGLGDTAMYLCATSWRGSTDTQYFGPGTRLTVL.

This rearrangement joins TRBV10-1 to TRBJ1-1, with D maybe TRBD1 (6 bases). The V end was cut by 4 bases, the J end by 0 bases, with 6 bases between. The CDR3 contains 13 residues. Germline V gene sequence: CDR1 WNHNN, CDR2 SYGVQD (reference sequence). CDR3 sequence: CASSGQVNTEAFF. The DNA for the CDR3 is TGCGCCAGCAGTGGACAGGTGAACACTGAAGCTTTCTTT.

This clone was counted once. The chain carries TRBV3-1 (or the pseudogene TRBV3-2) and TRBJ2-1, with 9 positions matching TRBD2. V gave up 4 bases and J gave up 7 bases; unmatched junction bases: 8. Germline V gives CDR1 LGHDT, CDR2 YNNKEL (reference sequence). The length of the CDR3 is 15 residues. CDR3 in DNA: TGTGCCAGCAGCCGAGGAAGACTAGCGGTTAATGAGCAGTTCTTC. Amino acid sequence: CASSRGRLAVNEQFF.

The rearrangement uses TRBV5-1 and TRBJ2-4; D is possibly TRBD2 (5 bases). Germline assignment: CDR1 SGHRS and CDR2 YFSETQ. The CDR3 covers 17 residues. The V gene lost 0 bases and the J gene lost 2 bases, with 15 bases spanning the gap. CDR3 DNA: TGCGCCAGCAGCTTGGGGGCAGCGGAGTCCACCAAAAACATTCAGTACTTC. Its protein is CASSLGAAESTKNIQYF.

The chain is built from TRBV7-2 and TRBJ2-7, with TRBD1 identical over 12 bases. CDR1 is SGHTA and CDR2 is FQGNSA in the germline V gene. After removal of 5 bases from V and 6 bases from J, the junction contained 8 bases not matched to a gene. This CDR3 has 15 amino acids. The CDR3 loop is CASSPPGTGGSEQYF. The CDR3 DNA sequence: TGTGCCAGCAGCCCCCCCGGGACAGGGGGCTCCGAGCAGTACTTC.

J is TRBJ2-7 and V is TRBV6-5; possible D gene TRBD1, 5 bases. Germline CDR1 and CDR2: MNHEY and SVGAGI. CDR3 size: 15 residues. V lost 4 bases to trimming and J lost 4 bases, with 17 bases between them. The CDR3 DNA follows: TGTGCCAGCAGTTCTCCCCAAGGGGTCGGATACGAGCAGTACTTC. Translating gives CASSSPQGVGYEQYF.

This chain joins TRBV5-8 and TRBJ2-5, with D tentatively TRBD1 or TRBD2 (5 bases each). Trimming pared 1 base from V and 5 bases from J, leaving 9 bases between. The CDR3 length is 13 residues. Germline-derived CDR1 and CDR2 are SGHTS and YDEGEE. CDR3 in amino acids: CASSLQGRETQYF. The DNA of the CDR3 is TGTGCCAGCAGCTTGCAGGGACGGGAGACCCAGTACTTC.

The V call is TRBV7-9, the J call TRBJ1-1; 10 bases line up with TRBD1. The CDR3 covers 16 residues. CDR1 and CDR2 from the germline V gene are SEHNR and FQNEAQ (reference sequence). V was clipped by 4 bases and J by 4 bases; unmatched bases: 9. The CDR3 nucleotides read TGTGCCAGCAGCTCAGGACAGGGGGGAAGGAGCACTGAAGCTTTCTTT. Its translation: CASSSGQGGRSTEAFF.

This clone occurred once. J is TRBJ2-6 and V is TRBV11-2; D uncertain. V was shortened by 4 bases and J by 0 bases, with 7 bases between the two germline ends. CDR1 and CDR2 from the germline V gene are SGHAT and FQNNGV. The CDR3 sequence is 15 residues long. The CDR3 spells CASSYTSSGANVLTF. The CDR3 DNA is TGTGCCAGCAGCTACACCAGCTCTGGGGCCAACGTCCTGACTTTC.

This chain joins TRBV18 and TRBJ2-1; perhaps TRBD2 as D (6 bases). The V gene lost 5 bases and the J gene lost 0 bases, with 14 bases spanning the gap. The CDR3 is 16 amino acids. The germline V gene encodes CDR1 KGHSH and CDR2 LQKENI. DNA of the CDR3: TGTGCCAGCTCATCAACTCATAGCGGCTCCTACAATGAGCAGTTCTTC. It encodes CASSSTHSGSYNEQFF.

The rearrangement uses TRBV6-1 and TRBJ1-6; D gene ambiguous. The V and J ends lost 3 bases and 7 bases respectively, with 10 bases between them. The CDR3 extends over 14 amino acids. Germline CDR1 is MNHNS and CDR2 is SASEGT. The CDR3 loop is CASSDPQENSPLHF. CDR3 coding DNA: TGTGCCAGCAGTGACCCCCAGGAGAATTCACCCCTCCACTTT.

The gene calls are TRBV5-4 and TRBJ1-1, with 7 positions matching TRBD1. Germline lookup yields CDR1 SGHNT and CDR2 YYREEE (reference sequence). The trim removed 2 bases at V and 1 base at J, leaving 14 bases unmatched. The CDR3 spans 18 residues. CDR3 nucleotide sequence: TGTGCCAGCAGCTTCGGAGGGGGCTCGAGGTCGCGGAACACTGAAGCTTTCTTT. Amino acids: CASSFGGGSRSRNTEAFF.

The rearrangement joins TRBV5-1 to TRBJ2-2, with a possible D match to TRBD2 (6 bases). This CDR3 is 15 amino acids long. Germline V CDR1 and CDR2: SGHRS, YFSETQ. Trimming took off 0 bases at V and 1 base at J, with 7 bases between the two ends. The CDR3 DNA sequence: TGCGCCAGCAGCTTGGCTAGCGAGAACACCGGGGAGCTGTTTTTT. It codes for CASSLASENTGELFF.

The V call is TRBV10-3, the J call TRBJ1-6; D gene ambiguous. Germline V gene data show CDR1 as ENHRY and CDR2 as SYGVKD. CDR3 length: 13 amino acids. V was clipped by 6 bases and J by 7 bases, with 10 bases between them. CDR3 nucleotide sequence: TGTGCCATCAGGCAGGAGCCGAATTCACCCCTCCACTTT. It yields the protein CAIRQEPNSPLHF.

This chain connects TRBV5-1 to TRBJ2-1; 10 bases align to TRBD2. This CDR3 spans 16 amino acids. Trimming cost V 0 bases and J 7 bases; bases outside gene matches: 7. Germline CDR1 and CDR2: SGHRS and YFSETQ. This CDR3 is CASSLVGAGGPNEQFF. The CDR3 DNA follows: TGCGCCAGCAGCTTGGTGGGAGCGGGAGGGCCTAATGAGCAGTTCTTC.

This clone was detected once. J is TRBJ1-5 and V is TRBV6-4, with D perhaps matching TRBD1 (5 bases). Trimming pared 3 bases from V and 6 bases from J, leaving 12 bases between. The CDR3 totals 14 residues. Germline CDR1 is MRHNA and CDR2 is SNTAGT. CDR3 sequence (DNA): TGTGCCAGCAGTGAAGACAGCGGGAGTCAGCCCCAGCATTTT. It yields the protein CASSEDSGSQPQHF.

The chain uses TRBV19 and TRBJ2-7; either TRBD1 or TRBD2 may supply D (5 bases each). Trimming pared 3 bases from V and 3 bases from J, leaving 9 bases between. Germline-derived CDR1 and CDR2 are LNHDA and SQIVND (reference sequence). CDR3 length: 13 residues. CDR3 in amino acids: CASSIGTFYEQYF. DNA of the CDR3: TGTGCCAGTAGTATCGGGACGTTCTACGAGCAGTACTTC.

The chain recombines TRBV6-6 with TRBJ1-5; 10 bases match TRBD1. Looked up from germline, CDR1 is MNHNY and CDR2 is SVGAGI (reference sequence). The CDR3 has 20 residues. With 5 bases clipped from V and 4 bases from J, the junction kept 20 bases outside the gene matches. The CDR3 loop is CASSPYDRGPPRSSNQPQHF. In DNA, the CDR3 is TGTGCCAGCAGTCCCTACGACAGGGGGCCCCCACGTTCGTCGAATCAGCCCCAGCATTTT.

CDR3 protein: CASSFDRRSTDTQYF. In DNA, the CDR3 is TGTGCCAGCAGCTTTGATCGCAGAAGCACAGATACGCAGTATTTT. This chain joins TRBV7-2 and TRBJ2-3; no definite D call. The germline CDR1 and CDR2 sequences are SGHTA and FQGNSA. Trimming left V 3 bases short and J 0 bases short, with 10 bases between. The CDR3 spans 15 residues.

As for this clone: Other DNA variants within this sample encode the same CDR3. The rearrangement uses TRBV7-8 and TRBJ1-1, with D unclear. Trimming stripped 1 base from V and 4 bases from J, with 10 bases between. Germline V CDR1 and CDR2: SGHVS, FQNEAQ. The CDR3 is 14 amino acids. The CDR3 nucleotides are TGTGCCAGCAGCTTAGGATCAGGTTCCACTGAAGCTTTCTTT. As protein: CASSLGSGSTEAFF. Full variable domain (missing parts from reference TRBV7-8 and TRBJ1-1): GAGVSQSPRYKVAKRGQDVALRCDPISGHVSLFWYQQALGQGPEFLTYFQNEAQLDKSGLPSDRFFAERPEGSVSTLKIQRTQQEDSAVYLCASSLGSGSTEAFFGQGTRLTVV.

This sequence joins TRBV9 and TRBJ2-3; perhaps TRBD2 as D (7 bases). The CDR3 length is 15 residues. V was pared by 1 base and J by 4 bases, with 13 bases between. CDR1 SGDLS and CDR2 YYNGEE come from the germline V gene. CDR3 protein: CASSVSGRGADTQYF. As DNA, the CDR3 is TGTGCCAGCAGCGTATCGGGGAGGGGGGCAGATACGCAGTATTTT.

CDR3 in amino acids: CASSLDSGTAKNIQYF. The CDR3 bases are TGCGCCAGCAGCTTGGATAGCGGGACTGCCAAAAACATTCAGTACTTC. The gene calls are TRBV5-1 and TRBJ2-4; 8 bases are a match to TRBD2. The CDR3 length is 16 residues. With 0 bases clipped from V and 1 base from J, the junction kept 3 bases outside the gene matches. Germline values: CDR1 SGHRS, CDR2 YFSETQ.

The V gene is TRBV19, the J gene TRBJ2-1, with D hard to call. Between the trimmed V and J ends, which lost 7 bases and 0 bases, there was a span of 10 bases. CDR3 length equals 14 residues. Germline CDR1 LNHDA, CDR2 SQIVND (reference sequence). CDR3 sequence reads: CASKDGGSYNEQFF. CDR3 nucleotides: TGTGCCAGTAAGGACGGTGGCTCCTACAATGAGCAGTTCTTC.

The CDR3 loop reads CASSPPNLREQYF. DNA of the CDR3: TGTGCCAGCAGCCCACCGAATCTACGCGAGCAGTACTTC. The gene calls are TRBV13 and TRBJ2-7; D unclear. Looked up from germline, CDR1 is PRHDT and CDR2 is FYEKMQ (reference sequence). V lost 5 bases to trimming and J lost 6 bases, with 14 bases between them. This CDR3 is built from 13 residues.

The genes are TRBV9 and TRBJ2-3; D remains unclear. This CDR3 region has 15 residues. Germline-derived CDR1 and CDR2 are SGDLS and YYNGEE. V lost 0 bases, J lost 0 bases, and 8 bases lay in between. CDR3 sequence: CASSVGITSTDTQYF. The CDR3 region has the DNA TGTGCCAGCAGCGTAGGTATAACTAGCACAGATACGCAGTATTTT. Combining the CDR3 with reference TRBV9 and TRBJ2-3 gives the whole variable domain DSGVTQTPKHLITATGQRVTLRCSPRSGDLSVYWYQQSLDQGLQFLIQYYNGEERAKGNILERFSAQQFPDLHSELNLSSLELGDSALYFCASSVGITSTDTQYFGPGTRLTVL.

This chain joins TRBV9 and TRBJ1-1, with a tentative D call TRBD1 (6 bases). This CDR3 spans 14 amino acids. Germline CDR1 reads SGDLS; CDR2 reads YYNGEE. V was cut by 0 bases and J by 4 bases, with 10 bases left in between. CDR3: CASSVDSRGTEAFF. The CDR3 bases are TGTGCCAGCAGCGTAGACAGCAGGGGCACTGAAGCTTTCTTT.